Included here is one TCR beta chain sequence, with context. Which antigen it targets is not known. Base quality data are lacking; no much larger clone is found one base away. High-throughput TCR beta sequencing profiled peripheral blood CD8+ and CD4+ T cells from healthy donors, Susac syndrome patients and multiple sclerosis patients. Healthy donors were age- and sex-matched controls. CD8+ TEMRA cells were enriched by FACS, while bulk CD8+ and CD4+ T cells were purified by magnetic negative isolation. Blood was collected in EDTA tubes and processed within 24 hours, with PBMCs isolated through density gradient centrifugation. PBMCs intended for TCR sequencing were cryopreserved in liquid nitrogen and were subsequently thawed in a 37 degrees C water bath. The sorted or isolated CD4+, CD8+ and CD8+ TEMRA cells had a purity of 90% or higher. RNA was extracted using the RNeasy kit, and roughly 0.5 to 1 ug of the RNA was reverse transcribed with random hexamers. The immunoSEQ multiplex PCR assay, covering 54 Vbeta and 13 Jbeta segments, was used to amplify TCR beta CDR3 regions. To correct PCR amplification bias, a synthetic template baseline was used for both primer optimization and computational correction. For the original study's pipeline: Reads were assigned to V, D and J genes according to IMGT and analyzed in immunoSEQ Analyzer, with only productive sequences retained. Clonality was computed as one minus Shannon entropy normalized by log2 of the number of productive unique sequences. For each patient and control, public and private clones were evaluated among the 100 most prevalent clones. Clones were defined as Susac-specific when absent from the healthy and MS cohorts, from approximately 1,100 published viral clones and from other ImmuneACCESS disease sequences. TCRdb reran the public reads through fastp at Q25 and MiXCR, keeping productive beta chains. Duplicate CDR3 protein sequences are folded into a single record with the most common DNA and genes. The authors' filters were not applied to this entry. This sample gives 90,000 or so distinct CDR3 sequences in total; 90% to 95% of them show up just once. Around 0.32% of the sample goes to the ten largest clones.

These data belong to a study of CD8 T cells in Susac syndrome (dated by TCRdb to between 2019 and 2020). As for the study more broadly: The study used repertoire sequencing to test whether antigen drove CD8+ T cell activation and differentiation in Susac syndrome. The clonality of the CD8+ T cell repertoire was compared across approximately 11 healthy donors, about 14 Susac syndrome patients and roughly 16 multiple sclerosis patients. Overall results and qualifications from the work: The TCR sequencing and HLA analysis was acknowledged to have included a relatively small number of individuals.

Per the germline V gene, SQVTM is the CDR1 and ANQGSEA is the CDR2. The CDR3 covers 14 residues, taking in both the cysteine and the phenylalanine. Solely the CDR3 DNA is kept, with 42 bases framed from the first base. The germline V end is reduced by 1 base and the J end by 2 bases; junction bases left unmatched: 4. Specimen: CD8+ T cells from PBMCs. The receptor chain draws on TRBV29-1 and TRBJ1-1, with 7 central nucleotides matching TRBD1. The clonotype comes from a human donor in good health. The DNA is as follows: TGCAGCGTTGAAGGGTTAGGGGGCAACACTGAAGCTTTCTTT. The encoded protein is CSVEGLGGNTEAFF.